The rows below give T cell receptor beta chains drawn from one sample of a study of cytomegalovirus exposure and HLA in healthy donors. TCRdb keeps only in-frame clones here, not all; method: immunoSEQ multiplex PCR. Counted here are about 170,000 clones, about four fifths occurring once; the ten biggest clones make up 2% to 2.5%. Sequenced material: PBMCs. All receptors derive from a woman aged 45 to 65 in good health and CMV-seronegative. Each CDR3 is given with its conserved first and last residue. The D gene is left open where the match is weak. Size is stated for part of the rows, as once, few or many counts, or as a class when the clone is expanded.

j_gene	abundance	v_gene	len	d_gene	CDR3nt	CDR3aa
TRBJ2-7	.	TRBV6-5	15	TRBD1	TGTGCCAGCAGTTACTCCGGGACAGGATCCTACGAGCAGTACTTC	CASSYSGTGSYEQYF
TRBJ1-2	.	TRBV6-5	14	.	TGTGCCAGCAGTGAATCGACAACATACTATGGCTACACCTTC	CASSESTTYYGYTF
TRBJ1-1	.	TRBV29-1	12	.	TGCAGCGTTGGCCCCGGGTCCACTGAAGCTTTCTTT	CSVGPGSTEAFF
TRBJ2-3	.	TRBV6-6	15	TRBD2	TGTGCCAGCAGTCAGACTAGCGGGGAAGGAGATACGCAGTATTTT	CASSQTSGEGDTQYF
TRBJ1-1	.	TRBV30	14	.	TGTGCCTGGAGTGTAGTCGCTATGAACACTGAAGCTTTCTTT	CAWSVVAMNTEAFF
TRBJ2-6	.	TRBV13	17	TRBD1	TGTGCCAGCAGCTTAGAAACAGGGGTGCCTGGGGCCAACGTCCTGACTTTC	CASSLETGVPGANVLTF
TRBJ2-1	.	TRBV2	12	.	TGTGCCAACTCCGACAGGAGGAATGAGCAGTTCTTC	CANSDRRNEQFF
TRBJ2-3	.	TRBV7-9	11	.	TGTGCCAGCAGCCCCCTTCAGTGGCAGTATTTT	CASSPLQWQYF
TRBJ1-1	few	TRBV7-2	15	.	TGTGCCAGCAGCCCCCAGGGAAGCAGCATGGGAGAAGCTTTCTTT	CASSPQGSSMGEAFF
TRBJ2-7	.	TRBV6-1	16	TRBD2	TGTGCCAGCAGTGAATACGGACTAGCGGCCTCCTACGAGCAGTACTTC	CASSEYGLAASYEQYF
TRBJ2-5	once	TRBV5-4	16	TRBD2	TGTGCCAGCAGCTTGACTAGCGGGACTGGGGGGGAGACCCAGTACTTC	CASSLTSGTGGETQYF
TRBJ2-5	.	TRBV4-3	20	TRBD1	TGCGCCAGCAGCCAGAGAAGATTTTGGACAGGGTCGGACGGATGGGAGACCCAGTACTTC	CASSQRRFWTGSDGWETQYF
TRBJ1-2	once	TRBV29-1	12	TRBD1	TGCAGCGCCGAAGGGCAGGGGGATCGCTACACCTTC	CSAEGQGDRYTF
TRBJ2-7	.	TRBV6-5	11	.	TGTGCCAGCAGCAACGCGTACGAGCAGTACTTC	CASSNAYEQYF
TRBJ2-1	.	TRBV27	15	.	TGTGCCAGCAGTTTATTTCTCCCCGGTGACAATGAGCAGTTCTTC	CASSLFLPGDNEQFF
TRBJ1-5	medium-sized	TRBV4-1	15	TRBD1	TGCGCCAGCAGCCAACACAGGGGCGGCAATCAGCCCCAGCATTTT	CASSQHRGGNQPQHF
TRBJ1-2	.	TRBV7-2	13	.	TGTGCCAGCAGCTCCCAGTTGAACTATGGCTACACCTTC	CASSSQLNYGYTF
TRBJ2-1	.	TRBV7-2	13	TRBD1	TGTGCCAGCATCGACAGGGGCGGGAATGAGCAGTTCTTC	CASIDRGGNEQFF
TRBJ1-2	once	TRBV11-2	18	TRBD1	TGTGCCAGCAGCCCGACTGCGGGGACAGGGTTCGCTAACTATGGCTACACCTTC	CASSPTAGTGFANYGYTF
TRBJ2-7	.	TRBV5-4	16	TRBD2	TGTGCCAGCAGCTTGAGTCTGGCTAGCGGATCCTACGAGCAGTACTTC	CASSLSLASGSYEQYF
TRBJ2-7	.	TRBV15	15	.	TGTGCCACCAGCGCCCGGGACGGGGGGCTCTACGAGCAGTACTTC	CATSARDGGLYEQYF
TRBJ2-1	once	TRBV19	12	.	TGTGCCAGTAGTAGACAGTACAATGAGCAGTTCTTC	CASSRQYNEQFF
TRBJ1-1	.	TRBV4-2	15	TRBD1	TGTGCCAGCAGCATCCGGGACAGGGACGCCACTGAAGCTTTCTTT	CASSIRDRDATEAFF
TRBJ1-2	.	TRBV19	15	.	TGTGCCAGTAGTCCCGGACAGTTAGCTAACTATGGCTACACCTTC	CASSPGQLANYGYTF
TRBJ1-2	.	TRBV9	14	TRBD1	TGTGCCAGCAGCGCAGGGGGTATCCCCTATGGCTACACCTTC	CASSAGGIPYGYTF
TRBJ2-7	.	TRBV7-6	15	.	TGTGCCAGCAGCTTAGCGGCAGGAATCTCCTACGAGCAGTACTTC	CASSLAAGISYEQYF
TRBJ2-1	.	TRBV5-8	13	.	TGTGCCAGCAGCTCGACAGGGACTCGTTCGGAGTTCTTC	CASSSTGTRSEFF
TRBJ1-1	.	TRBV7-8	18	TRBD1	TGTGCCAGCAGCTTAGCTCCCCGGACAGGGGGCCAGAACACTGAAGCTTTCTTT	CASSLAPRTGGQNTEAFF
TRBJ2-3	.	TRBV6-4	15	TRBD2	TGTGCCAGCAGTGACGGGCCTAGCGGGGGTGATACGCAGTATTTT	CASSDGPSGGDTQYF
TRBJ1-1	.	TRBV27	15	TRBD1	TGTGCCAGCAGTAACAGGGGTGGTGGGAACACTGAAGCTTTCTTT	CASSNRGGGNTEAFF
TRBJ2-5	.	TRBV18	13	.	TGTGCCAGCTCACCCACATTCCAAGAGACCCAGTACTTC	CASSPTFQETQYF
TRBJ1-6	few	TRBV4-1	15	TRBD1	TGCGCCAGCAGCAGGGGGGACAGGTATAATTCACCCCTCCACTTT	CASSRGDRYNSPLHF
TRBJ1-1	.	TRBV4-2	16	.	TGTGCCAGCAGCCAAGATGAAGGGGGTTGGGGCACTGAAGCTTTCTTT	CASSQDEGGWGTEAFF
TRBJ2-5	.	TRBV9	17	TRBD2	TGTGCCAGCAGCGTAGGCGGACTAGCGGGACCCCAAGAGACCCAGTACTTC	CASSVGGLAGPQETQYF
TRBJ2-2	once	TRBV4-3	16	TRBD2	TGCGCCAGCAGATTAGGTCTAGCGGGAGCCTACGGGGAGCTGTTTTTT	CASRLGLAGAYGELFF
TRBJ1-1	.	TRBV28	14	.	TGTGCCAGCAGGGGGGGTTGGGGGAACACTGAAGCTTTCTTT	CASRGGWGNTEAFF
TRBJ2-1	.	TRBV5-1	14	TRBD2	TGCGCCAGCGGATTAGCGGGAGGGAGAAATGAGCAGTTCTTC	CASGLAGGRNEQFF
TRBJ2-5	.	TRBV18	16	TRBD2	TGTGCCAGCTCACCATCGAGCGGGAGGGCCGGGGAGACCCAGTACTTC	CASSPSSGRAGETQYF
TRBJ2-2	.	TRBV13	15	TRBD2	TGTGCCAGCAGCGCGGGACTAAGCACCACCGGGGAGCTGTTTTTT	CASSAGLSTTGELFF
TRBJ2-1	.	TRBV11-2	17	.	TGTGCCAGCAGCTCCCAACCTAGCTCCCGCTCCTACAATGAGCAGTTCTTC	CASSSQPSSRSYNEQFF
TRBJ1-3	.	TRBV6-1	15	.	TGTGCCAGCAGTTCTAGCCGGATCTCTGGAAACACCATATATTTT	CASSSSRISGNTIYF
TRBJ2-7	.	TRBV11-2	13	.	TGTGCCAGCGGATACCAGGGCCCCTACGAGCAGTACTTC	CASGYQGPYEQYF
TRBJ2-5	.	TRBV14	17	TRBD2	TGTGCCAGCAGCCCCTGGACTAGCGGGGGGGCCCGAGAGACCCAGTACTTC	CASSPWTSGGARETQYF
TRBJ2-5	.	TRBV19	15	TRBD1	TGTGCCAGTAGTAGCGACAGGGGGAAGGGGGAGACCCAGTACTTC	CASSSDRGKGETQYF
TRBJ2-7	.	TRBV5-1	13	.	TGCGCCAGCAGCTTTGAGGCCCCCTACGAGCAGTACTTC	CASSFEAPYEQYF
TRBJ2-1	.	TRBV19	13	TRBD1	TGTGCCAGTAGTAATGGGGCAGGGGGTGAGCAGTTCTTC	CASSNGAGGEQFF
TRBJ2-5	few	TRBV7-7	13	TRBD2	TGTGCCAGCAGCTCCGGGGGGGCGGGGACCCAGTACTTC	CASSSGGAGTQYF
TRBJ2-3	.	TRBV6-5	14	TRBD1	TGTGCCAGCAGGGGACAGGGAAATGCAGATACGCAGTATTTT	CASRGQGNADTQYF
TRBJ2-5	.	TRBV6-1	15	TRBD1	TGTGCCAGCAGTGAGGAGACAGGGGTACGCGAGACCCAGTACTTC	CASSEETGVRETQYF
TRBJ2-3	.	TRBV4-2	19	TRBD2	TGTGCCAGCAGCCAAGGATCGGGACTAGCGGGAGGGCCAACAGATACGCAGTATTTT	CASSQGSGLAGGPTDTQYF
TRBJ2-1	.	TRBV10-3	11	TRBD2	TGTGCCACTGGGGGGGGCAATGAGCAGTTCTTC	CATGGGNEQFF
TRBJ1-1	.	TRBV6-5	15	.	TGTGCCAGCAGCCCGTCGGGGAGATCCAACACTGAAGCTTTCTTT	CASSPSGRSNTEAFF
TRBJ2-1	.	TRBV6-5	14	TRBD1	TGTGCCAGCAGTTACTTGGGCGGGACAGGTGAGCAGTTCTTC	CASSYLGGTGEQFF
TRBJ1-1	few	TRBV7-6	15	.	TGTGCCAGCAGCTTAGGTGGCGGGGCGAACACTGAAGCTTTCTTT	CASSLGGGANTEAFF
TRBJ1-1	.	TRBV7-3	14	.	TGTGCCAGCAGCTTAACCGGAGGACTTGCCGAGGCTTTCTTT	CASSLTGGLAEAFF
TRBJ1-1	few	TRBV7-6	14	.	TGTGCCAGCAGCCCCATACAGACGAACACTGAAGCTTTCTTT	CASSPIQTNTEAFF
TRBJ2-5	once	TRBV19	16	TRBD2	TGTGCCAGTAGCCGGTGGGGGCTAGCGGGGGTGGAGACCCAGTACTTC	CASSRWGLAGVETQYF
TRBJ1-5	.	TRBV27	16	.	TGTGCCAGCAACGGTTCCCAGGGTTTGGGCAATCAGCCCCAGCATTTT	CASNGSQGLGNQPQHF